The rows below give T cell receptor beta chains drawn from one sample of a study of blood T cell repertoires in COVID-19. Produced via immunoSEQ multiplex PCR; TCRdb's table is partial and in-frame only. Of 140,000 to 150,000 clones in the sample, around 82% are singletons; the top ten hold 6%. The sample taken for sequencing was PBMCs or T cells enriched from blood (not recorded which). The source of these receptors is a woman aged 45 to 65 who had recovered from COVID-19. CDR3s include the opening cysteine and the closing phenylalanine or tryptophan. Fields, in order: J gene, CDR3 length, V gene, D gene, clone size, CDR3 DNA, CDR3 protein. D genes are given only for firm matches. Some rows mark clone size as missing; the rest say once, few, many or name a class of expanded clone.

TRBJ1-1	15	TRBV5-1	NA	few	TGCGCCAGCAGCCCGGACAGTTATTACCCCACTGAAGCTTTCTTT	CASSPDSYYPTEAFF
TRBJ2-7	13	TRBV30	NA	NA	TGTGCCTGGACCAGTAAGGGGTCCTACGAGCAGTACTTC	CAWTSKGSYEQYF
TRBJ1-5	14	TRBV19	NA	NA	TGTGCCAGTAGTATAGAAGCTAGCAATCAGCCCCAGCATTTT	CASSIEASNQPQHF
TRBJ2-1	13	TRBV12-3/TRBV12-4	NA	NA	TGTGCCAGCAGTTCCGGGGGGCCCGGTGAGCAGTTCTTC	CASSSGGPGEQFF
TRBJ2-7	15	TRBV7-9	TRBD2	NA	TGTGCCAGCAGCGGGGGACTAGCGGGGGTCCACGAGCAGTACTTC	CASSGGLAGVHEQYF
TRBJ2-5	10	TRBV29-1	NA	NA	TGCAGCGCCTTCCAAGAGACCCAGTACTTC	CSAFQETQYF
TRBJ1-1	16	TRBV9	TRBD1	NA	TGTGCCAGCAGCGTAGGAGAGCCCGACAGGGGTCCTGAAGCTTTCTTT	CASSVGEPDRGPEAFF
TRBJ2-1	20	TRBV27	TRBD2	NA	TGTGCCAGCAGTCCCAGTGCTGGGACTAGCGGGGGGTACTCATACAATGAGCAGTTCTTC	CASSPSAGTSGGYSYNEQFF
TRBJ2-5	13	TRBV19	TRBD1	NA	TGTGCCAGTAGTACCGACAGGGGTAAGACCCAGTACTTC	CASSTDRGKTQYF
TRBJ2-5	14	TRBV19	TRBD2	NA	TGTGCCAGTAGTACCCTAGCGGGTGGCGAGACCCAGTACTTC	CASSTLAGGETQYF
TRBJ2-3	16	TRBV4-1	NA	NA	TGCGCCAGCAGCCTGAAAAAGGACAGCAACACAGATACGCAGTATTTT	CASSLKKDSNTDTQYF
TRBJ2-3	16	TRBV5-1	NA	NA	TGCGCCAGCAGCTTTGGGGCCCCAGGGGAAGCAGATACGCAGTATTTT	CASSFGAPGEADTQYF
TRBJ2-1	16	TRBV4-1	TRBD2	once	TGCGCCAGCAGCCAACGACTAGCGGGGAGCGACAATGAGCAGTTCTTC	CASSQRLAGSDNEQFF
TRBJ1-2	12	TRBV12-3/TRBV12-4	NA	NA	TGTGCCAGCAGTCCTGACCCAGGTGGCTACACCTTC	CASSPDPGGYTF
TRBJ1-5	15	TRBV19	TRBD1	NA	TGTGCCAGTAGTATAGCCGGGGACAGTAATCAGCCCCAGCATTTT	CASSIAGDSNQPQHF
TRBJ1-2	13	TRBV2	TRBD1	NA	TGTGCCAGCAGGACAGGGGCCAACTATGGCTACACCTTC	CASRTGANYGYTF
TRBJ1-2	15	TRBV3-1/TRBV3-2	NA	NA	TGTGCCAGCAGCCAAGGCCCGGGGGATATCTATGGCTACACCTTC	CASSQGPGDIYGYTF
TRBJ2-3	15	TRBV9	NA	once	TGTGCCAGCAGCGCCTACAGGGAAAGCACAGATACGCAGTATTTT	CASSAYRESTDTQYF
TRBJ2-5	15	TRBV7-8	TRBD2	NA	TGTGCCAGCAGCTTAGTTAGCGGGGCGAGGGAGACCCAGTACTTC	CASSLVSGARETQYF
TRBJ1-1	12	TRBV6-5	NA	NA	TGTGCCAGCAGCCTGGGGGGTAGAGGCGCTTTCTTT	CASSLGGRGAFF
TRBJ2-3	15	TRBV12-5	TRBD2	NA	TGTGCTAGTGGTTTCGGGGGGTTAGCGACAGATACGCAGTATTTT	CASGFGGLATDTQYF
TRBJ2-3	14	TRBV3-1/TRBV3-2	TRBD2	NA	TGTGCCAGCAGCCACGGACTAGCTGGAGATACGCAGTATTTT	CASSHGLAGDTQYF
TRBJ2-4	15	TRBV6-5	TRBD1	once	TGTGCCAGCATGGGACAGGGGGCGTCCAAAAACATTCAGTACTTC	CASMGQGASKNIQYF
TRBJ1-4	16	TRBV29-1	NA	few	TGCAGCGGCCTATCACTCGGACGGGACTCTAATGAAAAACTGTTTTTT	CSGLSLGRDSNEKLFF
TRBJ2-3	15	TRBV5-4	TRBD1	NA	TGTGCCAGCAGTAGGGGACAGGGGGGCGCAGATACGCAGTATTTT	CASSRGQGGADTQYF
TRBJ1-2	14	TRBV2	NA	NA	TGTGCCAGCAAGGCAAATACAGATGGCGTTGGCTACACCTTC	CASKANTDGVGYTF
TRBJ1-5	12	TRBV3-1/TRBV3-2	NA	NA	TGTGCCAGCAGCCAATTCTCCCAGCCCCAGCATTTT	CASSQFSQPQHF
TRBJ1-3	14	TRBV10-3	TRBD1	NA	TGTGCCATCATTCAAGGGGGCGCTGGAAACACCATATATTTT	CAIIQGGAGNTIYF
TRBJ1-1	16	TRBV7-9	TRBD1	NA	TGTGCCAGCAGCTTAGTGGCGATGACAGGGGGCACTGAAGCTTTCTTT	CASSLVAMTGGTEAFF
TRBJ2-3	15	TRBV9	TRBD2	once	TGTGCCAGCAGTCGGGCGGGGGGCAGCACAGATACGCAGTATTTT	CASSRAGGSTDTQYF
TRBJ2-5	13	TRBV27	NA	NA	TGTGCCAGCAGTTTGTCAGGGTGGGAGACCCAGTACTTC	CASSLSGWETQYF
TRBJ2-1	15	TRBV5-5	NA	few	TGTGCCAGCAGCTTGATAGGACAGCCCGGGAATGAGCAGTTCTTC	CASSLIGQPGNEQFF
TRBJ1-2	17	TRBV5-5	TRBD1	NA	TGTGCCAGCAGCAATGGACAGGGGCGACCCGCTAACTATGGCTACACCTTC	CASSNGQGRPANYGYTF
TRBJ1-1	18	TRBV5-1	NA	NA	TGCGCCAGCAGCTTAGTAATGAGCGGCAGGGGCCTGAACACTGAAGCTTTCTTT	CASSLVMSGRGLNTEAFF
TRBJ1-1	15	TRBV3-1/TRBV3-2	TRBD1	NA	TGTGCCAGCAGTCAACTGGACAGGGTTGGCACTGAAGCTTTCTTT	CASSQLDRVGTEAFF
TRBJ2-3	13	TRBV5-4	TRBD1	NA	TGTGCCAGCAGCTACAGGGGCTCTGATACGCAGTATTTT	CASSYRGSDTQYF
TRBJ2-5	18	TRBV5-1	TRBD2	few	TGCGCCAGCAGCACCTCCGGGACTAGCGGGGGGACATCTGCGACCCAGTACTTC	CASSTSGTSGGTSATQYF
TRBJ1-4	17	TRBV5-6	NA	NA	TGTGCCAGCAGCTTGTTTGGTAACAGAGCAACTAATGAAAAACTGTTTTTT	CASSLFGNRATNEKLFF
TRBJ1-1	15	TRBV28	NA	NA	TGTGCCAGCAGTTTATTGGGGGCCCAGAACACTGAAGCTTTCTTT	CASSLLGAQNTEAFF
TRBJ2-7	15	TRBV6-2/TRBV6-3	NA	NA	TGTGCCAGCAGTTACCCCACCGGGGGAATCTACGAGCAGTACTTC	CASSYPTGGIYEQYF
TRBJ1-4	14	TRBV2	NA	NA	TGTGCCAGCACAAGACAGACTTTTGGTGAAAAACTGTTTTTT	CASTRQTFGEKLFF
TRBJ2-6	16	TRBV3-1/TRBV3-2	TRBD2	NA	TGTGCCAGCAGCCAACGGGAGGGGGCTGGGGCCAACGTCCTGACTTTC	CASSQREGAGANVLTF
TRBJ1-2	15	TRBV28	NA	few	TGTGCCAGCAGTTTAGGAGGGTGGGGAGGTTATGGCTACACCTTC	CASSLGGWGGYGYTF
TRBJ1-3	15	TRBV18	TRBD1	few	TGTGCCAGCTCACCATTTACAGGGGATGGAAACACCATATATTTT	CASSPFTGDGNTIYF
TRBJ1-4	14	TRBV10-2	NA	NA	TGCGCCAGCAGCACTCGACAGGATCCGGAAAAACTGTTTTTT	CASSTRQDPEKLFF
TRBJ1-2	11	TRBV7-8	NA	NA	TGTGCCAGCAGCCCAGGGCCCGGCTACACCTTC	CASSPGPGYTF
TRBJ2-3	13	TRBV27	TRBD2	NA	TGTGCCGCCGGACTAGCGGTGGGGGATACGCAGTATTTT	CAAGLAVGDTQYF
TRBJ2-7	12	TRBV7-9	NA	few	TGTGCCAGCAGTCTAGCAAACTACGAGCAGTACTTC	CASSLANYEQYF
TRBJ2-5	13	TRBV5-4	TRBD1	once	TGTGCCAGCAGCAGGACAGGGGAGGAGACCCAGTACTTC	CASSRTGEETQYF
TRBJ2-5	14	TRBV5-4	TRBD1	NA	TGTGCCAGCAGCGGGGACAGGAGGCGAGAGACCCAGTACTTC	CASSGDRRRETQYF
TRBJ1-6	14	TRBV28	NA	NA	TGTGCCAGCAAATGGAGGCAGTATAATTCACCCCTCCACTTT	CASKWRQYNSPLHF
TRBJ1-6	17	TRBV5-4	NA	once	TGTGCCAGCAAGGATGGCGGGGGGAGTCTGGTCACTTCACCCCTCCACTTT	CASKDGGGSLVTSPLHF
TRBJ1-4	13	TRBV29-1	TRBD1	NA	TGCAGCGCTTACAGGGGTGGCGATGAAAAACTGTTTTTT	CSAYRGGDEKLFF
TRBJ2-3	15	TRBV6-5	NA	NA	TGTGCCAGCATCCTAGGGGGACGGAGCACAGATACGCAGTATTTT	CASILGGRSTDTQYF
TRBJ1-6	17	TRBV5-1	TRBD1	NA	TGCGCCAGCAGCTTAGAAGGGACAGGGGGTAGAAATTCACCCCTCCACTTT	CASSLEGTGGRNSPLHF
TRBJ2-5	15	TRBV24-1	NA	NA	TGTGCCACCAGTGACGAGACAGGTTGGGGGGGGACCCAGTACTTC	CATSDETGWGGTQYF
TRBJ2-6	19	TRBV3-1/TRBV3-2	NA	NA	TGTGCCAGCAGCCAAGCCCCTCCGGGGATGAGCTCTGGGGCCAACGTCCTGACTTTC	CASSQAPPGMSSGANVLTF
TRBJ2-3	13	TRBV28	NA	NA	TGTGCCAGCAGTTCCCAACACGCAGATACGCAGTATTTT	CASSSQHADTQYF
TRBJ1-1	13	TRBV25-1	TRBD1	NA	TGTGCCAGCAGTGAACCCGACAGGGTTCCAGCTTTCTTT	CASSEPDRVPAFF
TRBJ1-4	14	TRBV5-1	TRBD1	once	TGCGCCAGCAGTATGGGACAGGGTAATGAAAAACTGTTTTTT	CASSMGQGNEKLFF